Each of the 27 T cell receptor beta chains below was sequenced from the same sample in a study of CD8+CD57+ T cells in acquired aplastic anemia (dated by TCRdb to 2017 to 2018). Sequencing was carried out with an Illumina HiSeq 2000. Genomic DNA was used as template for profiling of TCR beta VDJ combinations and CDR3 sequences. In TCRdb, the public reads were trimmed at Q25 with fastp and aligned with MiXCR, with productive beta chains retained. CDR3 protein duplicates are merged, each entry listing the most common genes and DNA. For this sample there are roughly 80,000 distinct CDR3 sequences; 55% to 75% appear just once. More than 80% of the sample rests with the top ten. Patients chosen for sequencing had shown expansion of CD8+CD57+ cells by flow cytometry. Sequences were obtained from sorted CD4+, CD8+, or CD8+CD57+ T cells (not recorded which) from PBMCs. The origin of the receptors is a human donor with aplastic anemia.

The V call is TRBV29-1, the J call TRBJ2-7; a weak D match, TRBD1 (6 bases). V gave up 7 bases and J gave up 5 bases, with 12 bases separating them. This CDR3 has 11 amino acids. Germline loops: CDR1 SQVTM, CDR2 ANQGSEA. CDR3 amino acids: CSAVKGDEQYF. DNA of the CDR3: TGCAGCGCCGTGAAGGGGGACGAGCAGTACTTC.

V usage is TRBV19 and J usage is TRBJ1-5, with D maybe TRBD1 (5 bases). Germline V gives CDR1 LNHDA, CDR2 SQIVND (reference sequence). Trimming took 7 bases from V and 5 from J, leaving 15 bases between them. The CDR3 sequence is 14 residues long. The CDR3 region is CASISTGRDQPQHF. CDR3 bases: TGTGCCAGTATTTCAACGGGACGAGATCAGCCCCAGCATTTT. The entire variable domain, with the rest obtained from reference TRBV19 and TRBJ1-5, is as follows: DGGITQSPKYLFRKEGQNVTLSCEQNLNHDAMYWYRQDPGQGLRLIYYSQIVNDFQKGDIAEGYSVSREKKESFPLTVTSAQKNPTAFYLCASISTGRDQPQHFGDGTRLSIL.

There are a few counts of this clonotype. The chain joins TRBV7-3 to TRBJ2-5; D could derive from TRBD1 or TRBD2 (5 bases each). The germline gives CDR1 SGHTA, CDR2 FQGTGA. This CDR3 has 14 amino acids. V was pared by 5 bases and J by 5 bases, with 15 bases between. The CDR3 bases are TGTGCCAGCAGCCCGAGGGGTATAGGGGAGACCCAGTACTTC. Protein sequence: CASSPRGIGETQYF.

The CDR3: CASSIAQGAGSPLHF. The CDR3 region has the DNA TGTGCCAGTAGTATCGCCCAGGGGGCAGGGTCACCCCTCCACTTT. The rearrangement joins TRBV19 to TRBJ1-6; 8 bases are shared with TRBD1. Germline assignment: CDR1 LNHDA and CDR2 SQIVND (reference sequence). Unmatched junction bases numbered 8, after V lost 3 bases and J lost 10 bases. The length of the CDR3 is 15 residues.

The rearrangement joins TRBV5-8 to TRBJ1-5; D is possibly TRBD1 (5 bases). The CDR3 spans 15 residues. From germline, CDR1 is SGHTS and CDR2 YDEGEE. V lost 4 bases, J lost 5 bases, and 16 bases lay in between. DNA of the CDR3: TGTGCCAGCAGCCTCGAGTGGGGGGTCGATCAGCCCCAGCATTTT. This encodes CASSLEWGVDQPQHF.

The DNA for the CDR3 is TGCAGTGCTAGAGATCTCGTTAGCTCCTATAATTCACCCCTCCACTTT. It translates to CSARDLVSSYNSPLHF. The J gene is TRBJ1-6, the V gene TRBV20-1; D ambiguous. Germline loops: CDR1 DFQATT, CDR2 SNEGSKA (reference sequence). V shed 0 bases and J shed 0 bases, with 9 bases lying between them. The CDR3 has 16 residues.

This chain links TRBV4-1 with TRBJ2-2; TRBD2 matches 8 bases. Unmatched junction bases numbered 8, after V lost 7 bases and J lost 4 bases. This CDR3 spans 15 amino acids. Germline loops: CDR1 MGHRA, CDR2 YSYEKL. The CDR3, as DNA: TGCGCCAGCACCTGGCGGGAGGTCGTCACCGGGGAGCTGTTTTTT. It specifies CASTWREVVTGELFF.

The V gene is TRBV20-1, the J gene TRBJ2-5, with a tentative D call TRBD1 (5 bases). Trimming took off 6 bases at V and 5 bases at J, with 19 bases between the two ends. This CDR3 comprises 14 residues. Germline V gene sequence: CDR1 DFQATT, CDR2 SNEGSKA (reference sequence). The CDR3 sequence: CSAIQAPAGETQYF. Here the CDR3 DNA reads TGCAGTGCGATACAGGCGCCTGCCGGGGAGACCCAGTACTTC.

The chain joins TRBV3-1 to TRBJ2-3, with no clear D. The CDR3 runs to 13 residues. V was cut by 4 bases and J by 5 bases, with 10 bases left in between. Germline V gene data show CDR1 as LGHDT and CDR2 as YNNKEL (reference sequence). The CDR3: CASSPTLRDTQYF. The CDR3 DNA follows: TGTGCCAGCAGCCCCACCCTCAGAGATACGCAGTATTTT.

This CDR3 reads CSGIQGDEQFF. The CDR3 DNA sequence: TGCAGCGGTATACAGGGCGATGAGCAGTTCTTC. The chain is built from TRBV29-1 and TRBJ2-1; D possibly corresponds to TRBD1 (6 bases). Germline loops: CDR1 SQVTM, CDR2 ANQGSEA. CDR3 length equals 11 residues. The ends were cut back, 7 bases at V and 8 bases at J, with 12 bases in the middle.

The rearrangement joins TRBV6-5 to TRBJ1-2; D not resolved. With 2 bases removed from V and 11 bases from J, the gap between germline ends came to 9 bases. CDR1 and CDR2 (germline): MNHEY, SVGAGI. The CDR3 loop spans 11 amino acids. This CDR3 is CASSYPTGYTF. CDR3 DNA: TGTGCCAGCAGTTACCCCACGGGGTACACCTTC.

The chain combines TRBV11-2 with TRBJ2-1, with D possibly being TRBD1 (6 bases). Deletions cut 2 bases from V and 9 bases from J, with 17 bases between. The CDR3 totals 15 residues. The germline V gene encodes CDR1 SGHAT and CDR2 FQNNGV. CDR3 in amino acids: CASSLTLGALAEQFF. CDR3 sequence (DNA): TGTGCCAGCAGCTTAACTCTGGGGGCGTTGGCTGAGCAGTTCTTC.

The chain recombines TRBV11-1 with TRBJ1-2; 7 positions match TRBD1. This CDR3 has 16 residues. Unmatched junction bases numbered 15, after V lost 4 bases and J lost 7 bases. Germline CDR1 reads SGHAT; CDR2 reads FQDESV (reference sequence). CDR3 loop: CASSSQGTVPRGGYTF. The CDR3 region has the DNA TGTGCCAGCAGCTCCCAAGGGACAGTTCCGCGAGGTGGCTACACCTTC.

This clonotype was picked up one time. The rearrangement links TRBV24-1 to TRBJ1-2; D call uncertain. The V end lost 2 bases, the J end lost 5 bases, and 17 bases lay between the germline ends. The germline gives CDR1 KGHDR, CDR2 SFDVKD. The CDR3 extends over 16 amino acids. The DNA for the CDR3 is TGTGCCACCAGTGATTCCTTTGCTGGGTCCAGATATGGCTACACCTTC. Translating it yields CATSDSFAGSRYGYTF.

This chain joins TRBV29-1 and TRBJ2-3, with TRBD2 matching over 7 bases. J was trimmed by 5 bases and V by 4 bases; bases with no gene match: 6. CDR1 and CDR2 from the germline V gene are SQVTM and ANQGSEA. This CDR3 region has 13 residues. Written as DNA, the CDR3 is TGCAGCGTTGCCGGACTAGTGGGAGATACGCAGTATTTT. Encoded protein: CSVAGLVGDTQYF.

This clonotype was counted a few times. CDR3: CASSVQMNYGYTF. The CDR3 DNA follows: TGTGCCAGCAGTGTTCAGATGAACTATGGCTACACCTTC. This sequence joins TRBV2 and TRBJ1-2; D gene unclear. The CDR3 has 13 amino acids. Germline V CDR1 and CDR2: SNHLY, FYNNEI. Trimming removed 4 bases at V and 2 bases at J, with 8 bases between.

This clonotype showed up just a few times. The chain employs TRBV2 and TRBJ1-3; 7 positions agree with TRBD1. The CDR3 totals 15 residues. Trimming at V came to 8 bases and at J to 7 bases, leaving 14 bases not matched to a gene. CDR1 and CDR2 (germline): SNHLY, FYNNEI. CDR3 in DNA: TGTGCCAGCTGCGAGGGCAGGGGGATATGGAACACCATATATTTT. It yields the protein CASCEGRGIWNTIYF.

The chain combines TRBV10-2 with TRBJ2-5; D uncertain. CDR3 length equals 13 residues. V lost 5 bases, J lost 4 bases, and 11 bases lay in between. CDR1 WSHSY and CDR2 SAAADI come from the germline V gene. CDR3 sequence: CASSLALGETQYF. In DNA, the CDR3 is TGCGCCAGCAGTTTAGCTCTCGGAGAGACCCAGTACTTC.

This rearrangement joins TRBV2 to TRBJ1-6; TRBD1 is a possible D gene (6 bases). Trimming cost V 5 bases and J 10 bases, with 12 bases left between them. The CDR3 loop spans 13 amino acids. Germline V lookup: CDR1 SNHLY, CDR2 FYNNEI. This CDR3 is CASSPGRGSPLHF. The DNA of the CDR3 is TGTGCCAGCAGTCCCGGAAGGGGGTCACCCCTCCACTTT. Drawing the rest from reference TRBV2 and TRBJ1-6, the complete variable domain is EPEVTQTPSHQVTQMGQEVILRCVPISNHLYFYWYRQILGQKVEFLVSFYNNEISEKSEIFDDQFSVERPDGSNFTLKIRSTKLEDSAMYFCASSPGRGSPLHFGNGTRLTVT.

The chain combines TRBV24-1 with TRBJ2-3; 9 bases map to TRBD1. This CDR3 region has 14 residues. Germline V CDR1 and CDR2: KGHDR, SFDVKD. The trim removed 6 bases at V and 4 bases at J, leaving 4 bases unmatched. The CDR3 sequence is CATSRGQGSDTQYF. CDR3 nucleotide sequence: TGTGCCACCAGTCGAGGACAGGGGTCAGATACGCAGTATTTT.

The chain uses TRBV2 and TRBJ2-1; 10 bases are a match to TRBD2. In germline, CDR1 is SNHLY, CDR2 FYNNEI. V lost 3 bases, J lost 9 bases, and 8 bases stayed unmatched. The CDR3 runs to 15 residues. The CDR3 sequence: CASSEILAGEGEQFF. The CDR3 DNA reads TGTGCCAGCAGTGAGATCCTAGCGGGAGAGGGTGAGCAGTTCTTC.

This clonotype has just one count. The rearrangement links TRBV24-1 to TRBJ2-5, with TRBD1 matching 8 bases. The germline V gene encodes CDR1 KGHDR and CDR2 SFDVKD. CDR3 length: 13 residues. V dropped 10 bases and J dropped 2; count of bases not matched to a gene: 5. The chain's CDR3 is CATDRGDQETQYF. DNA of the CDR3: TGTGCCACTGACAGGGGCGATCAAGAGACCCAGTACTTC.

The V gene is TRBV4-3, the J gene TRBJ2-7, with TRBD1 matching 10 bases. Germline CDR1 and CDR2: LGHNA and YSLEER. This CDR3 is built from 16 residues. V lost 0 bases to trimming and J lost 3 bases; unmatched junction nucleotides: 5. This CDR3 reads CASSQEGQGWNYEQYF. CDR3 nucleotide sequence: TGCGCCAGCAGCCAAGAGGGACAGGGGTGGAACTACGAGCAGTACTTC.

This rearrangement joins TRBV7-3 to TRBJ1-1; D is undetermined. V was shortened by 5 bases and J by 1 base, with 11 bases between the two germline ends. This CDR3 comprises 14 residues. Germline V gene lookup returns CDR1 SGHTA and CDR2 FQGTGA. CDR3 sequence reads: CASSATAQNTEAFF. In DNA form, the CDR3 reads TGTGCCAGCAGCGCCACCGCGCAGAACACTGAAGCTTTCTTT. Based on the CDR3 plus reference TRBV7-3 and TRBJ1-1, the full variable domain is GAGVSQTPSNKVTEKGKYVELRCDPISGHTALYWYRQSLGQGPEFLIYFQGTGAADDSGLPNDRFFAVRPEGSVSTLKIQRTERGDSAVYLCASSATAQNTEAFFGQGTRLTVV.

This chain connects TRBV19 to TRBJ1-3; D gene unclear. Per the germline V gene, CDR1 is LNHDA and CDR2 is SQIVND (reference sequence). CDR3 length: 16 residues. V was shortened by 10 bases and J by 0 bases, with 19 bases between the two germline ends. The CDR3 here is CANSRAAISSGNTIYF. The DNA of the CDR3 is TGTGCCAATAGCCGGGCAGCTATCAGCTCTGGAAACACCATATATTTT.

This clonotype was counted a few times. The CDR3 protein is CASSTGVDGYTF. CDR3 sequence (DNA): TGTGCCAGCAGTACAGGGGTTGATGGCTACACCTTC. The chain is built from TRBV2 and TRBJ1-2, with 7 bases matching TRBD1. The CDR3 is made up of 12 amino acids. The V segment lost 5 bases and the J segment 6 bases; nucleotides outside the gene matches: 3. Germline CDR1 SNHLY, CDR2 FYNNEI.

This clonotype was seen once. The chain combines TRBV9 with TRBJ2-2, with a weak D call TRBD1 (6 bases). Germline V lookup: CDR1 SGDLS, CDR2 YYNGEE. The CDR3 is 15 amino acids. V lost 2 bases and J lost 3, with 11 bases in between. CDR3 bases: TGTGCCAGCAGCGTCAGGACAGAAGACACCGGGGAGCTGTTTTTT. It specifies CASSVRTEDTGELFF.